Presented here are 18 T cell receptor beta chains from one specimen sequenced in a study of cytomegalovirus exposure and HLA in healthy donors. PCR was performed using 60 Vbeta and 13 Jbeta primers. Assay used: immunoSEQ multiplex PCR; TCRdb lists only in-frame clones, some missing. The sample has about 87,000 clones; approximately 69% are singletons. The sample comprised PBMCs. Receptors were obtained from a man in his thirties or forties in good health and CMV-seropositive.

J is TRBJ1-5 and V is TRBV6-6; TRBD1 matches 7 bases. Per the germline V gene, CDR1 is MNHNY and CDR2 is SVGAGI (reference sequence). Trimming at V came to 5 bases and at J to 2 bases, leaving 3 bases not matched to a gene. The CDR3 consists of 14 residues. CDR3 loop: CASSPDRGNQPQHF. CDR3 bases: TGTGCCAGCAGTCCTGACAGGGGCAATCAGCCCCAGCATTTT.

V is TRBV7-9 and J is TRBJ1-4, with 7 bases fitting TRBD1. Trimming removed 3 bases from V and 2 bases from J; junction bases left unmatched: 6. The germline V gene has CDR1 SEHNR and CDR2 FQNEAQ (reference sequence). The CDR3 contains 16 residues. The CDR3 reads CASSFRQGSTNEKLFF. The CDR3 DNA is TGTGCCAGCAGCTTTAGACAGGGAAGCACTAATGAAAAACTGTTTTTT. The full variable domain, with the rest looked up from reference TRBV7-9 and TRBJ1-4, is DTGVSQNPRHKITKRGQNVTFRCDPISEHNRLYWYRQTLGQGPEFLTYFQNEAQLEKSRLLSDRFSAERPKGSFSTLEIQRTEQGDSAMYLCASSFRQGSTNEKLFFGSGTQLSVL.

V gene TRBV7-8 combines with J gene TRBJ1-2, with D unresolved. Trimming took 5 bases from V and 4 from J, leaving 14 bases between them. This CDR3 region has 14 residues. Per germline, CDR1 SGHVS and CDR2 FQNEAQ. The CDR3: CASSISRVSYGYTF. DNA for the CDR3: TGTGCCAGCAGCATTTCCCGGGTCAGCTATGGCTACACCTTC.

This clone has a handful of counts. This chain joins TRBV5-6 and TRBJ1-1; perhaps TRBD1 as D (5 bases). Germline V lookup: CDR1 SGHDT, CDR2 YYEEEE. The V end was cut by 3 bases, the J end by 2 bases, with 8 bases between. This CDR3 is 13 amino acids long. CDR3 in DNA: TGTGCCAGCAGCTACGACAGAAACACTGAAGCTTTCTTT. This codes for CASSYDRNTEAFF. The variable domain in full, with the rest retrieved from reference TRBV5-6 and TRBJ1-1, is DAGVTQSPTHLIKTRGQQVTLRCSPKSGHDTVSWYQQALGQGPQFIFQYYEEEERQRGNFPDRFSGHQFPNYSSELNVNALLLGDSALYLCASSYDRNTEAFFGQGTRLTVV.

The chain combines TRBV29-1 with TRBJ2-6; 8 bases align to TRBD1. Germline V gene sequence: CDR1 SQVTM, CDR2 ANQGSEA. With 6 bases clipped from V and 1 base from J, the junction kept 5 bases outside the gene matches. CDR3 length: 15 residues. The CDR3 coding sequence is TGCAGCGTGCGGGACAGGTTGTCTGGGGCCAACGTCCTGACTTTC. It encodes CSVRDRLSGANVLTF.

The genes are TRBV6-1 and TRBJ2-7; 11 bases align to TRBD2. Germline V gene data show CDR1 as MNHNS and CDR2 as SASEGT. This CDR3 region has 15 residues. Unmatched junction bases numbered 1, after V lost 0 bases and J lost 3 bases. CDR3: CASSEASGGVYEQYF. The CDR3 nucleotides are TGTGCCAGCAGTGAAGCTAGCGGGGGGGTCTACGAGCAGTACTTC.

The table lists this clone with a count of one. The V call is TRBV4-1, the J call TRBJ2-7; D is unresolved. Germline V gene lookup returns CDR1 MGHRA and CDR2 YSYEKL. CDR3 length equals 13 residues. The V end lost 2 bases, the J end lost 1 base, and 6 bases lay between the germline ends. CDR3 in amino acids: CASSQFRSYEQYF. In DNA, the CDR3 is TGCGCCAGCAGCCAATTCAGGTCCTACGAGCAGTACTTC.

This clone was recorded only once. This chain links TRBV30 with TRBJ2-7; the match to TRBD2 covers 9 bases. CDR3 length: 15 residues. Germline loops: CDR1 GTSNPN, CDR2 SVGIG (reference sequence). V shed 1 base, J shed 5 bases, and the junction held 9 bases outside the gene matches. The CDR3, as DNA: TGTGCCTGGAGTGCTGGACTAGCGCGATGGGACGAGCAGTACTTC. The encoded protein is CAWSAGLARWDEQYF.

The CDR3 sequence is CASSPRGRAYEQYF. The CDR3 DNA follows: TGTGCCAGCAGCCCCAGAGGGAGGGCCTACGAGCAGTACTTC. The gene calls are TRBV7-9 and TRBJ2-7; TRBD2 agrees at 7 bases. V shed 5 bases, J shed 2 bases, and the junction held 6 bases outside the gene matches. CDR1 is SEHNR, CDR2 FQNEAQ, per germline (reference sequence). The length of the CDR3 is 14 residues. Based on the CDR3 plus reference TRBV7-9 and TRBJ2-7, the full variable domain is DTGVSQNPRHKITKRGQNVTFRCDPISEHNRLYWYRQTLGQGPEFLTYFQNEAQLEKSRLLSDRFSAERPKGSFSTLEIQRTEQGDSAMYLCASSPRGRAYEQYFGPGTRLTVT.

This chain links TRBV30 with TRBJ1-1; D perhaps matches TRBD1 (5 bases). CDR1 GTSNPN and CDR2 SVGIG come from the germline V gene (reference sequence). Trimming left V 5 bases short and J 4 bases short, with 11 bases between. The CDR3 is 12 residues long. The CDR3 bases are TGTGCCTGGCGGGGGGGGACCACTGAAGCTTTCTTT. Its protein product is CAWRGGTTEAFF. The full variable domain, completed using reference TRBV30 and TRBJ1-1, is SQTIHQWPATLVQPVGSPLSLECTVEGTSNPNLYWYRQAAGRGLQLLFYSVGIGQISSEVPQNLSASRPQDRQFILSSKKLLLSDSGFYLCAWRGGTTEAFFGQGTRLTVV.

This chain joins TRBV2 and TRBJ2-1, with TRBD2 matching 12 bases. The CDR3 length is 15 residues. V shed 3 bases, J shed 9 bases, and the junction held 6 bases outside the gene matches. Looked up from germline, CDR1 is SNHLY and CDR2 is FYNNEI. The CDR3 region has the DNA TGTGCCAGCAGTGAGCTAGCGGGGGGGCCGGGTGAGCAGTTCTTC. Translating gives CASSELAGGPGEQFF. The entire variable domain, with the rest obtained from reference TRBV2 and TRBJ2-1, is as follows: EPEVTQTPSHQVTQMGQEVILRCVPISNHLYFYWYRQILGQKVEFLVSFYNNEISEKSEIFDDQFSVERPDGSNFTLKIRSTKLEDSAMYFCASSELAGGPGEQFFGPGTRLTVL.

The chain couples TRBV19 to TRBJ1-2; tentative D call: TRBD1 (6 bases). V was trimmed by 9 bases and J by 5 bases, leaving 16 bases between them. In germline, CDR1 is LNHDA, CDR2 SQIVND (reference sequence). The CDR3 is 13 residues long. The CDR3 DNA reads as TGTGCCAGCCTCGGACAGCAAAATTATGGCTACACCTTC. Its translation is CASLGQQNYGYTF.

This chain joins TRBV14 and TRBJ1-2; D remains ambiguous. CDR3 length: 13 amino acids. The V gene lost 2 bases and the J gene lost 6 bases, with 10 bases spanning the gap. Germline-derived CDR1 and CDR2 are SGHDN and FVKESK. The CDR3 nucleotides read TGTGCCAGCAGCCAAATAGAATATGATGGCTACACCTTC. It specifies CASSQIEYDGYTF.

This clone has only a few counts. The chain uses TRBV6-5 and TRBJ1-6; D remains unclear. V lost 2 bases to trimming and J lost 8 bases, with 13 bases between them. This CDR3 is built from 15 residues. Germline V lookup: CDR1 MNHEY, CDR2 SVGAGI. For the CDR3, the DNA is TGTGCCAGCAGTTACATCAGTCCCGGAGATTCACCCCTCCACTTT. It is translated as CASSYISPGDSPLHF.

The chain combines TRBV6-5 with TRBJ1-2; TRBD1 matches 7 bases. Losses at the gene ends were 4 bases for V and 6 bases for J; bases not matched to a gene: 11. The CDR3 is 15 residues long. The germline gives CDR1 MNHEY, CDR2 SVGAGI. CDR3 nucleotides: TGTGCCAGCAGTTCCGACACTATTCAGGGGGATGGCTACACCTTC. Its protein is CASSSDTIQGDGYTF.

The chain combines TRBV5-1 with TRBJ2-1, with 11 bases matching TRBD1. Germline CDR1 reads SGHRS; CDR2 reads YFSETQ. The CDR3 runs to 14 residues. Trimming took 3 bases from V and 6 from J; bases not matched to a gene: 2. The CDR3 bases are TGCGCCAGCAGCTCTGGGACAGGGGGCAATGAGCAGTTCTTC. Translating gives CASSSGTGGNEQFF.

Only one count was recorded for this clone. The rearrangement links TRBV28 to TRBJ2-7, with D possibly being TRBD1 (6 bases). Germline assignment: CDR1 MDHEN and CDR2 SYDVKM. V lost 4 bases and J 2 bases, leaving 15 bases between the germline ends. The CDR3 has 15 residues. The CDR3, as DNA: TGTGCCAGCAGTTCTACTCCGGGACACCCCTACGAGCAGTACTTC. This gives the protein CASSSTPGHPYEQYF.

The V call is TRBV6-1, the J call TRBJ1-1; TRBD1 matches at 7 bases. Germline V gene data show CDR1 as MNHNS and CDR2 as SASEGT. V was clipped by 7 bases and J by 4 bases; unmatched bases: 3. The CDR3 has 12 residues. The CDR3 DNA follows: TGTGCCAGCAAATCAGGGGGCACTGAAGCTTTCTTT. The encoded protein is CASKSGGTEAFF.